This T cell receptor (beta chain) was sequenced in a study of naive and memory T cell subsets. Notes on the study in general: Possibly reflecting memory cells re-expressing CD45RA, a few larger clonotypes occurred in naive repertoires, especially CD8. In CD4 and CD8 cells, diversity dropped from naive through EMRA. Expression changes during T cell differentiation may affect RNA-based TCR counts.

Two oligonucleotides, mixed equimolar, formed the beta constant-region primer covering TRBC1 and TRBC2. Four rounds of PCR amplified the ligated cDNA using nested alpha and beta constant-region primers plus SP2. One entry per CDR3 protein, called by TCRdb with MiXCR from the UMI-ligation and nested PCR reads. The profile shows approximately 140,000 distinct CDR3 sequences, approximately 20% of them singletons. V was clipped by 2 bases and J by 4 bases, with 17 bases between them. Germline V gene data show CDR1 as SQVTM and CDR2 as ANQGSEA. The CDR3 is 15 residues long. Regarding this clonotype: Its antigen remains unknown.

The chain recombines TRBV29-1 with TRBJ2-5; tentative D call: TRBD2 (5 bases). The origin of this receptor is a human donor in good health. Sequenced material: naive CD8+ T cells from blood. The CDR3 loop is CSVELIPYEGETQYF. The CDR3 DNA follows: TGCAGCGTTGAACTTATACCATATGAGGGAGAGACCCAGTACTTC.